This T cell receptor (beta chain) comes out of a study of blood T cell repertoires in COVID-19 (dated by TCRdb to 2019 to 2021). In terms of the full investigation: Collaborator samples came from the United States, Italy and Spain and covered acute and convalescent phases of COVID-19. The material from the prospective study consisted of cDNA or gDNA derived from T cells, B-cell-depleted T cells, or PBMCs. Deeply sampled blood TCRbeta repertoires from subjects exposed to, actively infected with, or recovered from COVID-19 were included in the dataset. The repertoires were released in a freely available public database intended as a resource for research on the immune response to SARS-CoV-2. Samples were obtained from the ongoing ImmuneRACE study (first 160 participants) and from 1,000 to 1,500 subjects provided by 6 global collaborators. A de-identified subject ID, COVID-19 status, age in years and sex were almost always included in the sample metadata. Where available, HLA class I and class II types were obtained from metadata supplied by the sample provider rather than from assay-based typing. What the study reported, not specific to this receptor: How much clinical and demographic metadata was included differed by source and by participant, and the metadata was provided uncurated.

The CDR3 covers 17 residues, taking in both the cysteine and the phenylalanine. CDR3 DNA is the only sequence kept; it has 51 bases, read in frame from the first base. As encoded in the germline V gene, CDR1 is SGDLS while CDR2 is YYNGEE. V drops 3 bases and J drops 0 bases, leaving 16 bases in between. This clone was seen only once. Its antigen is still unknown. No quality values exist for individual bases; no much larger clone is one base distant. TCRbeta CDR3 regions were amplified from genomic DNA by means of the immunoSEQ Assay, a bias-controlled multiplex PCR. For the original study's pipeline: Within the assay, amplification of reference gene primers was used to estimate how many nucleated cells each sample contained. Sequence reads were collapsed and filtered to measure the absolute abundance of every unique TCRbeta CDR3 rearrangement. For each sample, productive Simpson clonality was calculated as the square root of Simpson's diversity index across productive rearrangements. TCRdb stores this immuneACCESS table with in-frame sequences only. Part of the clones is absent; in the studies checked, under half of the shortfall reflects unresolved V genes, and no reason is known for the rest. V, J and clone size were drawn from that table, and D and trimming were deduced from the DNA. The sample table holds about 120,000 clones, of which roughly 69% were seen once. The ten largest clones represent under 2.5% of the sample.

Each collaborating institution followed its own protocols to collect whole blood in K2EDTA tubes. For TCRbeta analysis, collaborators shipped samples as frozen whole blood, isolated PBMCs, or DNA extracted from either of those sample types. The sequencing sample was made of peripheral blood. The sequence was collected from a woman in her sixties or seventies with acute or convalescent COVID-19. Rearrangement joined TRBV9 to TRBJ2-1; the D gene identity is not certain. The CDR3 protein is CASSETFGPLSYNEQFF. Here is the DNA: TGTGCCAGCAGCGAAACTTTCGGTCCGCTCTCCTACAATGAGCAGTTCTTC. Reference TRBV9 and TRBJ2-1 genes cover what lies past the CDR3, so the full variable domain is DSGVTQTPKHLITATGQRVTLRCSPRSGDLSVYWYQQSLDQGLQFLIQYYNGEERAKGNILERFSAQQFPDLHSELNLSSLELGDSALYFCASSETFGPLSYNEQFFGPGTRLTVL.